What follows are 7 T cell receptor beta chains derived from one specimen sequenced in a study of post-analysis software for immune sequencing data. TCR beta cDNA libraries had unique molecular identifiers. TCRdb re-derived calls from the PCR reads in MiXCR, one entry per CDR3 protein. The repertoire holds roughly 800,000 distinct CDR3 sequences, with about half as singletons. Study findings and constraints: Five TRBV segments, including TRBV5-6, TRBV5-1 and TRBV20-1, were more frequent in patients than controls.

Antigen specificity for these receptors is unknown. The sample comprised blood. These receptors originate from a girl aged 10-17 years with multiple sclerosis.

The chain recombines TRBV11-2 with TRBJ1-6, with TRBD1 matching over 7 bases. Germline CDR1 is SGHAT and CDR2 is FQNNGV. The CDR3 has 13 amino acids. The V segment lost 9 bases and the J segment 8 bases; nucleotides outside the gene matches: 7. The DNA for the CDR3 is TGTGCCAGTTCGGACAGGTGGGATTCACCCCTCCACTTT. This translates into CASSDRWDSPLHF.

This clonotype was picked up a small number of times. The genes are TRBV6-5 and TRBJ1-4; D is undetermined. Trimming pared 0 bases from V and 0 bases from J, leaving 5 bases between. The CDR3 length is 15 residues. Germline CDR1 and CDR2: MNHEY and SVGAGI. The CDR3 sequence: CASSYSFPTNEKLFF. CDR3 DNA: TGTGCCAGCAGTTACTCTTTTCCAACTAATGAAAAACTGTTTTTT.

The chain employs TRBV27 and TRBJ1-5; TRBD1 aligns across 8 bases. Germline V gene lookup returns CDR1 MNHEY and CDR2 SMNVEV (reference sequence). The CDR3 extends over 13 amino acids. V lost 7 bases, J lost 2 bases, and 1 base stayed unmatched. The CDR3 nucleotides are TGTGCCAGCAAGGGACAGGGCAATCAGCCCCAGCATTTT. Its protein product is CASKGQGNQPQHF.

There are a few counts of this clonotype. The rearrangement uses TRBV6-1 and TRBJ2-5, with a tentative D call TRBD2 (6 bases). This CDR3 is built from 15 residues. CDR1 is MNHNS and CDR2 is SASEGT in the germline V gene. Deletions cut 2 bases from V and 5 bases from J, with 15 bases between. For the CDR3, the DNA is TGTGCCAGCAGTGAACGACCGGGAGTGGGGGAGACCCAGTACTTC. Protein: CASSERPGVGETQYF.

The genes are TRBV7-9 and TRBJ1-2; TRBD1 agrees at 8 bases. CDR1 is SEHNR and CDR2 is FQNEAQ in the germline V gene (reference sequence). This CDR3 comprises 15 residues. With 3 bases clipped from V and 4 bases from J, the junction kept 7 bases outside the gene matches. The CDR3 region has the DNA TGTGCCAGCAGCTTGGGAACCGGGACAGGCTATGGCTACACCTTC. The encoded protein is CASSLGTGTGYGYTF.

J is TRBJ1-2 and V is TRBV12-3 or TRBV12-4; no definite D call. The CDR3 totals 10 residues. V lost 4 bases to trimming and J lost 13 bases, with 10 bases between them. The CDR3 DNA is TGTGCCAGCAGTTCGATCGTAGTCACCTTC. Translating it yields CASSSIVVTF.

This rearrangement joins TRBV6-6 to TRBJ2-7; D might be TRBD1 (6 bases). The ends were cut back, 6 bases at V and 2 bases at J, with 17 bases in the middle. The CDR3 totals 15 residues. Germline values: CDR1 MNHNY, CDR2 SVGAGI (reference sequence). The chain's CDR3 is CASRDTGIVPYEQYF. The CDR3 DNA reads as TGTGCCAGCAGGGACACAGGGATAGTACCCTACGAGCAGTACTTC.